A selection of T cell receptor beta chains follows, all from one sample in a study of cytomegalovirus exposure and HLA in healthy donors. Here immunoSEQ multiplex PCR was the method, and the copy in TCRdb shows in-frame clones only, minus some. The table lists 75,000 to 100,000 clones, 95% to 98% of them singletons, with 0.6% to 0.85% in the top ten. Sequences were obtained from PBMCs. Receptors originate from a man aged 18-30 years in good health and CMV-seronegative. Each CDR3 is given with its conserved first and last residue. Each record gives: D gene, V gene, clone size, J gene, CDR3 protein, CDR3 DNA. D genes are given only for firm matches. Only part of the rows carry a size: once, few, many, or a class if the clone is expanded.

>NA|TRBV28|NA|TRBJ2-4
CASSAKLAKNIQYF
TGTGCCAGCAGTGCTAAACTGGCCAAAAACATTCAGTACTTC
>NA|TRBV6-4|NA|TRBJ2-1
CASSDSYGLEQFF
TGTGCCAGCAGTGACTCTTATGGACTTGAGCAGTTCTTC
>TRBD2|TRBV4-1|NA|TRBJ2-5
CASSQPLAGVQETQYF
TGCGCCAGCAGCCAACCACTAGCGGGAGTACAAGAGACCCAGTACTTC
>TRBD1|TRBV10-3|once|TRBJ1-1
CAISESWTGMNTEAFF
TGTGCCATCAGTGAGTCTTGGACAGGAATGAACACTGAAGCTTTCTTT
>NA|TRBV2|NA|TRBJ1-2
CASSDSPNYGYTF
TGTGCCAGCAGTGACAGTCCCAACTATGGCTACACCTTC
>TRBD2|TRBV19|NA|TRBJ2-5
CASSPGGETQYF
TGTGCCAGTAGTCCGGGGGGGGAGACCCAGTACTTC
>TRBD1|TRBV7-2|NA|TRBJ1-5
CASSLGQGGTQPQHF
TGTGCCAGCAGCTTGGGACAGGGGGGGACTCAGCCCCAGCATTTT
>NA|TRBV28|NA|TRBJ1-4
CASSLLVPAREKLFF
TGTGCCAGCAGTTTACTCGTCCCGGCGAGGGAAAAACTGTTTTTT
>TRBD2|TRBV7-2|NA|TRBJ2-2
CASSHVGLAIRTGELFF
TGTGCCAGCAGCCACGTGGGACTAGCTATAAGAACCGGGGAGCTGTTTTTT
>NA|TRBV28|once|TRBJ1-1
CASSFPTSRRTEAFF
TGTGCCAGCAGTTTCCCAACTTCTCGAAGGACAGAAGCTTTCTTT
>TRBD1|TRBV6-5|NA|TRBJ2-1
CASNIDRDHEQFF
TGTGCCAGCAACATAGACAGGGATCATGAGCAGTTCTTC
>NA|TRBV7-3|NA|TRBJ1-2
CASSDIGRAYGYTF
TGTGCCAGCAGCGACATCGGGCGGGCCTATGGCTACACCTTC
>NA|TRBV6-6|NA|TRBJ2-5
CASSYGGRGYQETQYF
TGTGCCAGCAGTTACGGCGGCAGGGGCTATCAAGAGACCCAGTACTTC
>TRBD1|TRBV28|NA|TRBJ1-2
CASSHPGQGDYGYTF
TGTGCCAGCAGCCACCCCGGACAGGGGGACTATGGCTACACCTTC
>NA|TRBV29-1|NA|TRBJ2-3
CSVDSGEYTDTQYF
TGCAGCGTTGACAGCGGAGAATACACAGATACGCAGTATTTT
>NA|TRBV4-3|many|TRBJ1-2
CASSQDLVDRRYGYTF
TGCGCCAGCAGCCAAGATTTAGTCGACAGACGCTATGGCTACACCTTC
>TRBD1|TRBV11-2|NA|TRBJ2-2
CASTTSGTANTGELFF
TGTGCCAGCACCACTTCCGGGACAGCAAACACCGGGGAGCTGTTTTTT
>NA|TRBV5-4|NA|TRBJ2-3
CASSLKSSTDTQYF
TGTGCCAGCAGCTTAAAATCTAGCACAGATACGCAGTATTTT
>NA|TRBV11-3|NA|TRBJ1-2
CASSPGDNRGYTF
TGTGCCAGCAGTCCCGGTGACAATCGTGGCTACACCTTC
>TRBD1|TRBV4-1|NA|TRBJ2-5
CASSQGQSKETQYF
TGCGCCAGCAGCCAGGGACAGTCGAAGGAGACCCAGTACTTC
>TRBD2|TRBV11-2|NA|TRBJ2-2
CASSLGIGRGYGGELFF
TGTGCCAGCAGCCTGGGCATCGGGCGGGGGTACGGCGGGGAGCTGTTTTTT
>NA|TRBV19|NA|TRBJ2-1
CASSIRGGGLEQFF
TGTGCCAGTAGTATTAGAGGAGGGGGCCTTGAGCAGTTCTTC
>NA|TRBV25-1|NA|TRBJ2-5
CASSPGYQETQYF
TGTGCCAGCAGCCCGGGATATCAAGAGACCCAGTACTTC
>NA|TRBV13|once|TRBJ1-5
CASSPGHPATVWNQPQHF
TGTGCCAGCAGCCCGGGACACCCAGCCACGGTATGGAATCAGCCCCAGCATTTT
>NA|TRBV9|NA|TRBJ2-7
CASSVGWEAAYEQYF
TGTGCCAGCAGCGTAGGTTGGGAGGCCGCCTACGAGCAGTACTTC
>NA|TRBV27|once|TRBJ2-7
CASSLSGLSYEQYF
TGTGCCAGCAGTTTATCGGGACTCTCCTACGAGCAGTACTTC
>TRBD2|TRBV4-3|NA|TRBJ2-2
CASSQDLDGGIGGGGELFF
TGCGCCAGCAGCCAAGACTTGGACGGGGGGATCGGCGGCGGGGGGGAGCTGTTTTTT
>NA|TRBV5-1|NA|TRBJ2-7
CASSLGPVPEQYF
TGCGCCAGCAGCTTGGGCCCAGTTCCCGAGCAGTACTTC
>TRBD2|TRBV10-3|NA|TRBJ2-1
CAISDQGLLAENEQFF
TGTGCCATCAGTGACCAGGGTCTACTAGCGGAGAATGAGCAGTTCTTC
>TRBD2|TRBV5-1|NA|TRBJ2-3
CASGTGLANTDTQYF
TGCGCCAGCGGTACCGGACTAGCGAACACAGATACGCAGTATTTT
>TRBD1|TRBV27|NA|TRBJ1-2
CASSPQGANYGYTF
TGTGCCAGCAGTCCTCAGGGGGCCAACTATGGCTACACCTTC
>NA|TRBV5-1|NA|TRBJ2-5
CASSFSGLLETQYF
TGCGCCAGCAGCTTCAGCGGGCTCCTGGAGACCCAGTACTTC
>NA|TRBV4-3|NA|TRBJ1-5
CASSQDPGQPQHF
TGCGCCAGCAGCCAAGATCCGGGTCAGCCCCAGCATTTT
>NA|TRBV7-9|NA|TRBJ1-1
CASSTDNEAFF
TGTGCCAGCAGCACAGACAATGAAGCTTTCTTT
>NA|TRBV7-4|NA|TRBJ1-2
CASSYHFRGRDGYTF
TGTGCCAGCAGCTACCATTTTCGGGGGAGAGACGGCTACACCTTC
>TRBD2|TRBV9|once|TRBJ2-1
CASSVAGLAAHEQFF
TGTGCCAGCAGCGTAGCTGGGCTAGCGGCGCATGAGCAGTTCTTC
>NA|TRBV7-2|once|TRBJ1-1
CASSSTLQGNTEAFF
TGTGCCAGCAGCTCAACATTACAGGGAAACACTGAAGCTTTCTTT
>TRBD2|TRBV6-1|NA|TRBJ2-7
CASRKTSEGSYEQYF
TGTGCCAGCAGGAAAACTAGCGAGGGCTCCTACGAGCAGTACTTC
>NA|TRBV13|NA|TRBJ2-7
CASSPMGGSYEQYF
TGTGCCAGCAGCCCCATGGGGGGATCCTACGAGCAGTACTTC